The 23 T cell receptor beta chains reported below all come from one sample, sequenced in a study of CD8 T cells in ankylosing spondylitis. General study points: What appeared characteristic of ankylosing spondylitis blood was a TCR beta motif of several highly homologous variants.

These TCRs are of unknown antigen specificity. Each CDR3 protein gets one entry after TCRdb re-called the 5' RACE reads with MiXCR. The table includes around 890,000 distinct CDR3 sequences, about 12% detected once. Sequencing was performed on blood, either unsorted or a sorted T cell fraction (not recorded which). The receptors originated from a male donor with ankylosing spondylitis.

V and J are TRBV9 and TRBJ2-7; D is perhaps TRBD2 (7 bases). In germline, CDR1 is SGDLS, CDR2 YYNGEE. V gave up 7 bases and J gave up 1 base, with 9 bases separating them. The CDR3 has 12 amino acids. In DNA, the CDR3 is TGTGCCAGCGGGGGGGCGTCCTACGAGCAGTACTTC. Protein product: CASGGASYEQYF. Complete variable domain (other parts from reference TRBV9 and TRBJ2-7): DSGVTQTPKHLITATGQRVTLRCSPRSGDLSVYWYQQSLDQGLQFLIQYYNGEERAKGNILERFSAQQFPDLHSELNLSSLELGDSALYFCASGGASYEQYFGPGTRLTVT.

The chain combines TRBV5-1 with TRBJ2-5; TRBD2 agrees at 13 bases. This CDR3 is built from 19 residues. The V segment lost 1 base and the J segment 5 bases; nucleotides outside the gene matches: 14. Germline V gene sequence: CDR1 SGHRS, CDR2 YFSETQ. The CDR3 here is CASSLPRLAGGRLVETQYF. The CDR3 nucleotides are TGCGCCAGCAGCTTGCCTCGACTAGCGGGGGGCCGGTTGGTCGAGACCCAGTACTTC.

This clonotype appeared a few times. V gene TRBV29-1 combines with J gene TRBJ2-7; TRBD2 agrees at 11 bases. Trimming at V came to 4 bases and at J to 6 bases, leaving 8 bases not matched to a gene. This CDR3 has 14 amino acids. Germline CDR1 and CDR2: SQVTM and ANQGSEA. The CDR3 is CSVGNSGRAGEQYF. As DNA, the CDR3 is TGCAGCGTTGGTAATAGCGGGAGGGCCGGCGAGCAGTACTTC.

The table lists this clonotype with a few counts. This chain joins TRBV6-1 and TRBJ1-4, with D perhaps TRBD1 (6 bases). The germline gives CDR1 MNHNS, CDR2 SASEGT. The CDR3 consists of 13 residues. V was shortened by 6 bases and J by 11 bases, with 16 bases between the two germline ends. The CDR3 protein is CASRDPTGFKLFF. The CDR3 region has the DNA TGTGCCAGCAGAGACCCCACAGGGTTCAAACTGTTTTTT.

The chain couples TRBV20-1 to TRBJ2-1, with 7 bases lining up with TRBD2. This CDR3 spans 14 amino acids. CDR1 DFQATT and CDR2 SNEGSKA come from the germline V gene (reference sequence). J lost 4 bases, V lost 5 bases, and 8 bases had no gene match. CDR3 sequence: CSAPPQRGYNEQFF. The CDR3 coding sequence is TGCAGTGCTCCCCCCCAGCGGGGTTACAATGAGCAGTTCTTC.

This clonotype was found a few times. The chain uses TRBV6-5 and TRBJ1-5; D not resolved. CDR3 length equals 15 residues. Trimming pared 0 bases from V and 9 bases from J, leaving 15 bases between. From germline, CDR1 is MNHEY and CDR2 SVGAGI. The CDR3 sequence: CASSYSDQQPRPQHF. CDR3 sequence (DNA): TGTGCCAGCAGTTACTCGGACCAACAACCGAGGCCCCAGCATTTT.

In this sample, this clonotype turned up many times. The chain has TRBV5-1 and TRBJ2-1; 10 nucleotides line up with TRBD1. The ends lost 4 bases at V and 5 bases at J; junction bases unmatched: 6. This CDR3 has 15 amino acids. Germline values: CDR1 SGHRS, CDR2 YFSETQ. Here the CDR3 DNA reads TGCGCCAGCAGCCAGAGCGGACAGGGGGACAATGAGCAGTTCTTC. Protein product: CASSQSGQGDNEQFF.

This clonotype was observed at least ten times. The CDR3 DNA reads TGTGCCAGCAGCTCAACGGGAACTGAAGCTTTCTTT. Protein sequence: CASSSTGTEAFF. The V and J genes are TRBV7-9 and TRBJ1-1, with D unresolved. The V gene lost 4 bases and the J gene lost 5 bases, with 8 bases spanning the gap. The CDR3 is 12 residues long. Germline CDR1 reads SEHNR; CDR2 reads FQNEAQ (reference sequence). Full variable domain (remainder filled in from reference TRBV7-9 and TRBJ1-1): DTGVSQNPRHKITKRGQNVTFRCDPISEHNRLYWYRQTLGQGPEFLTYFQNEAQLEKSRLLSDRFSAERPKGSFSTLEIQRTEQGDSAMYLCASSSTGTEAFFGQGTRLTVV.

The V call is TRBV20-1, the J call TRBJ1-5; no reliable D call. The V end lost 0 bases, the J end lost 2 bases, and 17 bases lay between the germline ends. This CDR3 has 17 residues. Germline CDR1 and CDR2: DFQATT and SNEGSKA (reference sequence). CDR3 sequence reads: CSARDARMGRRNQPQHF. CDR3 nucleotide sequence: TGCAGTGCTAGAGACGCCAGGATGGGTCGGCGCAATCAGCCCCAGCATTTT.

There are a few counts of this clonotype. The CDR3 bases are TGCGCCAGCAGCTTGGGACATCTTAATCAGCCCCAGCATTTT. Amino acids: CASSLGHLNQPQHF. J is TRBJ1-5 and V is TRBV5-1; D gene ambiguous. Trimming left V 0 bases short and J 4 bases short, with 8 bases between. The CDR3 has 14 residues. The V gene's germline CDR1 is SGHRS and CDR2 YFSETQ.

In its sample, this clonotype was seen many times. The J gene is TRBJ1-1, the V gene TRBV27; no reliable D call. This CDR3 has 15 residues. V lost 2 bases and J 0 bases, leaving 10 bases between the germline ends. CDR1 and CDR2 from the germline V gene are MNHEY and SMNVEV (reference sequence). The CDR3: CASSLVGNMNTEAFF. The CDR3 coding sequence is TGTGCCAGCAGTTTAGTAGGGAACATGAACACTGAAGCTTTCTTT.

This clonotype was seen only a few times. The rearrangement uses TRBV20-1 and TRBJ2-7, with TRBD1 as a possible D gene (6 bases). Germline V lookup: CDR1 DFQATT, CDR2 SNEGSKA (reference sequence). This CDR3 comprises 12 residues. Trimming removed 3 bases at V and 5 bases at J, with 11 bases between. CDR3 sequence: CSASQGYNEQYF. The CDR3 coding sequence is TGCAGTGCTAGCCAGGGGTACAACGAGCAGTACTTC.

This clonotype has just a few counts. The V and J genes are TRBV4-1 and TRBJ2-1; 10 bases align to TRBD2. The CDR3 covers 15 residues. CDR1 is MGHRA and CDR2 is YSYEKL in the germline V gene. Trimming cost V 2 bases and J 5 bases; bases outside gene matches: 3. CDR3 protein: CASSQLAGVHNEQFF. The CDR3 nucleotides are TGCGCCAGCAGCCAACTAGCGGGAGTGCACAATGAGCAGTTCTTC.

V gene TRBV7-9 combines with J gene TRBJ1-4; D perhaps matches TRBD1 (6 bases). Germline V gives CDR1 SEHNR, CDR2 FQNEAQ (reference sequence). V lost 1 base, J lost 7 bases, and 10 bases lay in between. The CDR3 runs to 14 residues. CDR3: CASSLEQGSEKLFF. The CDR3 nucleotides read TGTGCCAGCAGCTTAGAACAGGGTAGTGAAAAACTGTTTTTT.

This clonotype came up many times. CDR3 DNA sequence: TGCGCCAGCAGCTTGACCAATCCTCGATCCTACGAGCAGTACTTC. Translated: CASSLTNPRSYEQYF. This sequence joins TRBV5-1 and TRBJ2-7; D remains unclear. The CDR3 spans 15 residues. Germline assignment: CDR1 SGHRS and CDR2 YFSETQ. Trimming left V 1 base short and J 1 base short, with 12 bases between.

In this sample, this clonotype turned up a few times. The chain couples TRBV4-3 to TRBJ1-3; maybe TRBD1 (6 bases). CDR1 is LGHNA, CDR2 YSLEER, per germline. Trimming pared 1 base from V and 4 bases from J, leaving 11 bases between. There are 15 residues in the CDR3. For the CDR3, the DNA is TGCGCCAGCAGCCAAGGGGACACATTGGGAAACACCATATATTTT. It encodes CASSQGDTLGNTIYF.

The V gene is TRBV28, the J gene TRBJ2-7; unclear D gene. CDR1 and CDR2 (germline): MDHEN, SYDVKM. The V end was cut by 1 base, the J end by 10 bases, with 8 bases between. The CDR3 extends over 11 amino acids. For the CDR3, the DNA is TGTGCCAGCAGTTTATTAGGCGATCAGTACTTC. Protein sequence: CASSLLGDQYF.

This clonotype was seen only a few times. V is TRBV12-3 or TRBV12-4 and J is TRBJ2-3; D remains ambiguous. CDR3 length: 18 amino acids. V lost 0 bases and J 2 bases, leaving 18 bases between the germline ends. As DNA, the CDR3 is TGTGCCAGCAGTTTAGCGCTCTTCACGGCGCTAACCACAGATACGCAGTATTTT. The encoded protein is CASSLALFTALTTDTQYF.

This clonotype was picked up a small number of times. The chain employs TRBV15 and TRBJ2-6, with TRBD1 as a possible D gene (5 bases). Trimming pared 0 bases from V and 1 base from J, leaving 10 bases between. Germline-derived CDR1 and CDR2 are LNHNV and YYDKDF (reference sequence). The CDR3 extends over 17 amino acids. This CDR3 is CATSREFPGSGANVLTF. Written as DNA, the CDR3 is TGTGCCACCAGCAGAGAATTCCCAGGGTCTGGGGCCAACGTCCTGACTTTC.

V and J are TRBV18 and TRBJ1-2; D may be TRBD1 (5 bases). V shed 3 bases and J shed 2 bases, with 16 bases lying between them. The CDR3 covers 16 residues. Germline CDR1 and CDR2: KGHSH and LQKENI. CDR3 region: CASSPSRGRENYGYTF. CDR3 DNA: TGTGCCAGCTCACCCTCGAGGGGTAGAGAGAACTATGGCTACACCTTC.

The chain uses TRBV12-3 or TRBV12-4 and TRBJ1-2, with 7 bases fitting TRBD1. The CDR3 loop spans 14 amino acids. J lost 4 bases, V lost 6 bases, and 8 bases had no gene match. The CDR3 DNA reads TGTGCCAGCAGCCGCGGGACAGACAGCTATGGCTACACCTTC. Protein sequence: CASSRGTDSYGYTF.

This clonotype was counted between two and nine times. The V call is TRBV4-3, the J call TRBJ1-2; tentative D call: TRBD1 (5 bases). In germline, CDR1 is LGHNA, CDR2 YSLEER. Trimming shortened V by 3 bases and J by 6 bases, and 11 bases separated the two germline ends. The CDR3 sequence is 13 residues long. CDR3 sequence: CASSQDTLHGYTF. As DNA, the CDR3 is TGCGCCAGCAGCCAGGACACGTTGCATGGCTACACCTTC.

A few counts support this clonotype. The rearrangement links TRBV10-3 to TRBJ1-6; no clear D. Germline-derived CDR1 and CDR2 are ENHRY and SYGVKD. Trimming stripped 4 bases from V and 5 bases from J, with 12 bases between. This CDR3 has 15 residues. In DNA form, the CDR3 reads TGTGCCATCAGTGCACTGGCTGGGGATAATTCACCCCTCCACTTT. Its protein is CAISALAGDNSPLHF.